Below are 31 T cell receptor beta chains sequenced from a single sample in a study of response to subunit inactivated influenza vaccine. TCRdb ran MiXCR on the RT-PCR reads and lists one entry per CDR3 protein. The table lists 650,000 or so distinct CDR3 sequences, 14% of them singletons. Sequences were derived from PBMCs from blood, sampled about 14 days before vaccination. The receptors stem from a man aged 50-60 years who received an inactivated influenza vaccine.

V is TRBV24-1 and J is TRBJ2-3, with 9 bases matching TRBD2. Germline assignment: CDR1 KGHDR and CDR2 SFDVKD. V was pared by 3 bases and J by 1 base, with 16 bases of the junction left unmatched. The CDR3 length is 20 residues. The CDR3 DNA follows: TGTGCCACCAGTGATCGCTCCGTAGCGGGGGATCGGTACGGCACAGATACGCAGTATTTT. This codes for CATSDRSVAGDRYGTDTQYF.

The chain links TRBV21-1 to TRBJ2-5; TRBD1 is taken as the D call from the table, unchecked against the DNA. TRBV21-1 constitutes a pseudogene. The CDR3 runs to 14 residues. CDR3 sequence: CASSKGPGYETQYF. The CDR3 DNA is TGTGCCAGCAGCAAAGGTCCAGGGTACGAGACCCAGTACTTC.

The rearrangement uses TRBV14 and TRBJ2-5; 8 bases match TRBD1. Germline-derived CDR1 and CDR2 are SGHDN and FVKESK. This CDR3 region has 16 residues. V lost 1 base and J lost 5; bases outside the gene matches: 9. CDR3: CASSQVTGTGGETQYF. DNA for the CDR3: TGTGCCAGCAGCCAAGTAACCGGGACAGGCGGGGAGACCCAGTACTTC.

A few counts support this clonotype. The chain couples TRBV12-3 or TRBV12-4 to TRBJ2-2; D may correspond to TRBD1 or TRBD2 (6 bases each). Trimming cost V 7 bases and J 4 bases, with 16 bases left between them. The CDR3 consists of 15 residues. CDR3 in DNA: TGTGCCAGCAACGTACGGGGGCGGGGCACCGGGGAGCTGTTTTTT. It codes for CASNVRGRGTGELFF.

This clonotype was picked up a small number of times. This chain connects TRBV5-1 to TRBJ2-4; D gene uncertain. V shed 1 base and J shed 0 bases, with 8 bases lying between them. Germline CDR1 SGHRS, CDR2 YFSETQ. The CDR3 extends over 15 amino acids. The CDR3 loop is CASSLYARAKNIQYF. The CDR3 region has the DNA TGCGCCAGCAGCTTGTATGCTAGAGCCAAAAACATTCAGTACTTC.

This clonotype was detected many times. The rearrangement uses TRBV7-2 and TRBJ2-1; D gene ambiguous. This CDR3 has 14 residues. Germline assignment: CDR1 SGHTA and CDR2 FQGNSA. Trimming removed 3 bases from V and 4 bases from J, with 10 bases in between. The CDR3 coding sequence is TGTGCCAGCAGCTTTGGATCCGGATACAATGAGCAGTTCTTC. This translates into CASSFGSGYNEQFF. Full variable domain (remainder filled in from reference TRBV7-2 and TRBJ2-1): GAGVSQSPSNKVTEKGKDVELRCDPISGHTALYWYRQSLGQGLEFLIYFQGNSAPDKSGLPSDRFSAERTGGSVSTLTIQRTQQEDSAVYLCASSFGSGYNEQFFGPGTRLTVL.

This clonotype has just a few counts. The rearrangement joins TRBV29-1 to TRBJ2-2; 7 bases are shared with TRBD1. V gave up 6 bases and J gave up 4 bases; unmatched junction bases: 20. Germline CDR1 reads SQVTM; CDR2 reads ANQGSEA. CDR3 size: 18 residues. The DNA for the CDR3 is TGCAGCGTCACCCACCCTCTAGGGACAGCCTTTAGCACCGGGGAGCTGTTTTTT. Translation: CSVTHPLGTAFSTGELFF.

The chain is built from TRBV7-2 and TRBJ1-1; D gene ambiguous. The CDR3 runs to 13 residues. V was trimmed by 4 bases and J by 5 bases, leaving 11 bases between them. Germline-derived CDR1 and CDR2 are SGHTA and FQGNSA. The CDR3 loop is CASSSVGRTEAFF. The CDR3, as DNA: TGTGCCAGCAGCTCTGTTGGTAGAACTGAAGCTTTCTTT.

As DNA, the CDR3 is TGCGCCAGCAGCCACGACACCGGGACCGAGCAGTTCTTC. It translates to CASSHDTGTEQFF. The chain employs TRBV4-3 and TRBJ2-1, with D possibly called TRBD1 or TRBD2 (5 bases each). The CDR3 contains 13 residues. Germline lookup yields CDR1 LGHNA and CDR2 YSLEER. Trimming stripped 3 bases from V and 10 bases from J, with 13 bases between.

DNA of the CDR3: TGTGCCAGCAGACGTTCTTTGGACCATGAGCAGTTCTTC. Translating gives CASRRSLDHEQFF. V is TRBV7-9 and J is TRBJ2-1; no clear D. This CDR3 contains 13 residues. Germline assignment: CDR1 SEHNR and CDR2 FQNEAQ (reference sequence). V was pared by 6 bases and J by 8 bases, with 14 bases between.

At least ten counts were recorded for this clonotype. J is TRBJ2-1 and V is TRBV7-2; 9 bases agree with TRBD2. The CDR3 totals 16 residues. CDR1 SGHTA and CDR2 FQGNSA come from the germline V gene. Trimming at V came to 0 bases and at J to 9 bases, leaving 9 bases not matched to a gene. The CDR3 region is CASSLAGGLAGREQFF. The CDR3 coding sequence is TGTGCCAGCAGCTTAGCGGGTGGGCTAGCGGGGCGTGAGCAGTTCTTC.

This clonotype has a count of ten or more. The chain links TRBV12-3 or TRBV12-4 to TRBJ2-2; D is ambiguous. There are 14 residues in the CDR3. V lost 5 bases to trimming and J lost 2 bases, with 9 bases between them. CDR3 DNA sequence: TGTGCCAGCAGTCCCCGGGCCAACACCGGGGAGCTGTTTTTT. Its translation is CASSPRANTGELFF.

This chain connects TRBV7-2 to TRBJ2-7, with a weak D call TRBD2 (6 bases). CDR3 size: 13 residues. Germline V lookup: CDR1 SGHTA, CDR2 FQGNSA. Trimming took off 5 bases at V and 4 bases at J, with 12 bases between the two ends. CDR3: CASSDTSSYEQYF. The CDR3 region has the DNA TGTGCCAGCAGCGACACTAGCTCGTACGAGCAGTACTTC. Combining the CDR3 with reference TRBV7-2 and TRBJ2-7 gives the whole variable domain GAGVSQSPSNKVTEKGKDVELRCDPISGHTALYWYRQSLGQGLEFLIYFQGNSAPDKSGLPSDRFSAERTGGSVSTLTIQRTQQEDSAVYLCASSDTSSYEQYFGPGTRLTVT.

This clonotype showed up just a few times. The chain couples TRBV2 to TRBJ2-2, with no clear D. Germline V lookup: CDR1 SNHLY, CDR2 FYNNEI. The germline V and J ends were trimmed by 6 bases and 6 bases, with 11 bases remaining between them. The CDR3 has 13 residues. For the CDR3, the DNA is TGTGCCAGCAGCGGACCTATGGCCGGGGAGCTGTTTTTT. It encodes CASSGPMAGELFF. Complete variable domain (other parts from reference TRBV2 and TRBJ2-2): EPEVTQTPSHQVTQMGQEVILRCVPISNHLYFYWYRQILGQKVEFLVSFYNNEISEKSEIFDDQFSVERPDGSNFTLKIRSTKLEDSAMYFCASSGPMAGELFFGEGSRLTVL.

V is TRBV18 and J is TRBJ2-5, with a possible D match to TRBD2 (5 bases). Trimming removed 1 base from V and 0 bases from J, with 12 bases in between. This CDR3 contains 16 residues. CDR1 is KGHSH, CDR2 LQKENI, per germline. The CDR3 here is CASSPRRANYQETQYF. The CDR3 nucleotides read TGTGCCAGCTCACCACGGCGGGCGAATTACCAAGAGACCCAGTACTTC.

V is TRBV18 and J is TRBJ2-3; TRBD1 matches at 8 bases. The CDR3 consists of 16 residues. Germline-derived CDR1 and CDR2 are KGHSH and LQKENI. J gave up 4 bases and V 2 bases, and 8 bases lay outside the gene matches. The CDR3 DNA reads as TGTGCCAGCTCACCATCCCGGACAGGGTACTCAGATACGCAGTATTTT. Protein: CASSPSRTGYSDTQYF.

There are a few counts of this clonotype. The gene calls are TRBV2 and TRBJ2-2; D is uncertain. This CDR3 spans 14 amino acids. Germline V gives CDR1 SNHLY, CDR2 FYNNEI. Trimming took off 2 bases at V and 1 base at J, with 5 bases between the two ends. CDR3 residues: CASSERQNTGELFF. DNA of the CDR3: TGTGCCAGCAGTGAACGTCAGAACACCGGGGAGCTGTTTTTT. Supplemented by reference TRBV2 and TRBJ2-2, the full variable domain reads EPEVTQTPSHQVTQMGQEVILRCVPISNHLYFYWYRQILGQKVEFLVSFYNNEISEKSEIFDDQFSVERPDGSNFTLKIRSTKLEDSAMYFCASSERQNTGELFFGEGSRLTVL.

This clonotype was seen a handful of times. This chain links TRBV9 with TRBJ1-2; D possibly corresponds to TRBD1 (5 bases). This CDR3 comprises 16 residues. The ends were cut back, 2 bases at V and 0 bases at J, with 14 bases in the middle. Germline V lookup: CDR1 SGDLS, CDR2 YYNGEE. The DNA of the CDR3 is TGTGCCAGCAGCGTCGGGGACGGCCGAGCTAACTATGGCTACACCTTC. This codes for CASSVGDGRANYGYTF. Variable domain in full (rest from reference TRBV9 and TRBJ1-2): DSGVTQTPKHLITATGQRVTLRCSPRSGDLSVYWYQQSLDQGLQFLIQYYNGEERAKGNILERFSAQQFPDLHSELNLSSLELGDSALYFCASSVGDGRANYGYTFGSGTRLTVV.

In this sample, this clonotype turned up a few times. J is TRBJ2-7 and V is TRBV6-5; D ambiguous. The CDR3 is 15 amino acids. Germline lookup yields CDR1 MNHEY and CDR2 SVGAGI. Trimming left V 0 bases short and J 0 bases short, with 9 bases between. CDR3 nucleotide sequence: TGTGCCAGCAGTTACTCGTACGGGTTCTCCTACGAGCAGTACTTC. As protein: CASSYSYGFSYEQYF.

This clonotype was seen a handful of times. CDR3 residues: CSAQLARNTGELFF. The CDR3 DNA is TGCAGCGCCCAGCTAGCGAGGAACACCGGGGAGCTGTTTTTT. The chain is built from TRBV29-1 and TRBJ2-2; D is perhaps TRBD2 (6 bases). Germline values: CDR1 SQVTM, CDR2 ANQGSEA. Deletions cut 7 bases from V and 1 base from J, with 13 bases between. This CDR3 is built from 14 residues.

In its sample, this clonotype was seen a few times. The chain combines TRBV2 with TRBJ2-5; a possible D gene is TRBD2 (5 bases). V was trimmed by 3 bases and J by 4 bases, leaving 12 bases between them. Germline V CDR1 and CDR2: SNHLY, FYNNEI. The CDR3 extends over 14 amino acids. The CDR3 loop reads CASSERTGLETQYF. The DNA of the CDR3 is TGTGCCAGCAGTGAGAGGACGGGATTAGAGACCCAGTACTTC.

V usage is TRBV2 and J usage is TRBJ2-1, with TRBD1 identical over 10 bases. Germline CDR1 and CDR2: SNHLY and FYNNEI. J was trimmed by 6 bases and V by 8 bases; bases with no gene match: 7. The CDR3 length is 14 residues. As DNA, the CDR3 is TGTGCCAGCTTAGACAGGGGGCCGGGCAATGAGCAGTTCTTC. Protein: CASLDRGPGNEQFF. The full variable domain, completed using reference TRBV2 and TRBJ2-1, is EPEVTQTPSHQVTQMGQEVILRCVPISNHLYFYWYRQILGQKVEFLVSFYNNEISEKSEIFDDQFSVERPDGSNFTLKIRSTKLEDSAMYFCASLDRGPGNEQFFGPGTRLTVL.

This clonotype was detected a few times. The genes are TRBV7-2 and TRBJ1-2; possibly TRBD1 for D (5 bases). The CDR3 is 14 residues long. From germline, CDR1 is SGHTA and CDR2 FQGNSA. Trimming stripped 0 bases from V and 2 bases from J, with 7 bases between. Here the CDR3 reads CASSLAAGNYGYTF. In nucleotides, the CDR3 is TGTGCCAGCAGCTTAGCGGCAGGGAACTATGGCTACACCTTC. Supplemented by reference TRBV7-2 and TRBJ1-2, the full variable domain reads GAGVSQSPSNKVTEKGKDVELRCDPISGHTALYWYRQSLGQGLEFLIYFQGNSAPDKSGLPSDRFSAERTGGSVSTLTIQRTQQEDSAVYLCASSLAAGNYGYTFGSGTRLTVV.

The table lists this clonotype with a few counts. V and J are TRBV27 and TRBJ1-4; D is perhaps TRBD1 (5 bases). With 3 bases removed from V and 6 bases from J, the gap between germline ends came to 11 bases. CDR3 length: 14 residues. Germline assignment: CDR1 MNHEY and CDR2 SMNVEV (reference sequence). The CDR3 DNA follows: TGTGCCAGCAGTTTTCGGGGGTTAGATGAAAAACTGTTTTTT. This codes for CASSFRGLDEKLFF.

The CDR3 here is CASTSQGRYNEQFF. The CDR3 coding sequence is TGTGCCAGCACCTCCCAGGGGCGATACAATGAGCAGTTCTTC. The V and J genes are TRBV7-9 and TRBJ2-1; possible D gene TRBD1, 6 bases. Germline CDR1 is SEHNR and CDR2 is FQNEAQ (reference sequence). V lost 7 bases to trimming and J lost 4 bases, with 14 bases between them. The CDR3 length is 14 residues.

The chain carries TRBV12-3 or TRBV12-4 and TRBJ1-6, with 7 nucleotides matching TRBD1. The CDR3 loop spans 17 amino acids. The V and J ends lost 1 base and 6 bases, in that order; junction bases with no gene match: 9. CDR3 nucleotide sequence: TGTGCCAGCAGTTTAGACCCGGGGACAGCGATTAATTCACCCCTCCACTTT. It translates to CASSLDPGTAINSPLHF.

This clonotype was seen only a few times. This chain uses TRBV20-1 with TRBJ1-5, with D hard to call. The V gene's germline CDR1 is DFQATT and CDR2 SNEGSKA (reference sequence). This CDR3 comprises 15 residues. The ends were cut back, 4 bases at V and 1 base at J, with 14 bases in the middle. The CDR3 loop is CSAKDPGISNQPQHF. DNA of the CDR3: TGCAGTGCTAAGGATCCTGGGATCAGCAATCAGCCCCAGCATTTT.

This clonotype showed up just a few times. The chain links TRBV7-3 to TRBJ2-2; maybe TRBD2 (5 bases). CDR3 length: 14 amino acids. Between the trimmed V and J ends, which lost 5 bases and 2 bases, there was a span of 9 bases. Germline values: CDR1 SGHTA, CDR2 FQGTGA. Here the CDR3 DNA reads TGTGCCAGCAGCCGGACTGTTAACACCGGGGAGCTGTTTTTT. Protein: CASSRTVNTGELFF.

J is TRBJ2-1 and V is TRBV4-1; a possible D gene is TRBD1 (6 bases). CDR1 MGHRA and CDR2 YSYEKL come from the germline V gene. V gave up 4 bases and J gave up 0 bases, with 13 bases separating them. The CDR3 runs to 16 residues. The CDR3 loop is CASSPMTGYSYNEQFF. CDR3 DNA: TGCGCCAGCAGCCCGATGACAGGCTACTCCTACAATGAGCAGTTCTTC.

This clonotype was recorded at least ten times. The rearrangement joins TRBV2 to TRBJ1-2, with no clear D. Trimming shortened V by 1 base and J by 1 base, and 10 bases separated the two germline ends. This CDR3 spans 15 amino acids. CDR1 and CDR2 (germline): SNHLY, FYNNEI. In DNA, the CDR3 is TGTGCCAGCAGTGAAGGCTCAGAGTTTAACTATGGCTACACCTTC. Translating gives CASSEGSEFNYGYTF.

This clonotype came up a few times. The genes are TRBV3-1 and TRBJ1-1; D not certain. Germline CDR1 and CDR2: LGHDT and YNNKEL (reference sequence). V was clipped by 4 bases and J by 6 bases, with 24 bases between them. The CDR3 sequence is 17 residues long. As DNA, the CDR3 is TGTGCCAGCAGCCCGACCGGCACAACCCGAGGGAGGGCTGAAGCTTTCTTT. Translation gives CASSPTGTTRGRAEAFF.